This TCR beta chain stems from a study of T cell responses to AZD1222 COVID-19 vaccine. Some clones are missing from TCRdb's copy, which holds only in-frame ones; the method was immunoSEQ multiplex PCR. The sample lists roughly 42,000 clones, roughly 75% seen once, with under 5% in the top ten. Trimming cost V 1 base and J 2 bases, with 7 bases left between them. This CDR3 is 14 amino acids long. Germline V lookup: CDR1 LGHNA, CDR2 YSLEER. The rearrangement uses TRBV4-3 and TRBJ2-3; no clear D gene. The sample here was peripheral blood, taken on day 0 of AZD1222 vaccination. This receptor was identified in an adult in good health. In nucleotides, the CDR3 is TGCGCCAGCAGCCAAGGTCCAAACACAGATACGCAGTATTTT. This codes for CASSQGPNTDTQYF.